This note documents a single T cell receptor beta chain sequence. Antigen: not known. The PCR ran on 60 Vbeta and 13 Jbeta primers. Some clones are missing from TCRdb's copy, which holds only in-frame ones; the method was immunoSEQ multiplex PCR. This table has 82,000 or so clones, approximately 81% appearing once. The sample originates from a study of cytomegalovirus exposure and HLA in healthy donors. Whole-study results and caveats: Later analysis indicated greater clonal expansion among HLA-associated TCR beta chains than among equally common other chains. Presence/absence comparisons presumed near-even sequencing depth among donors.

V lost 0 bases, J lost 4 bases, and 13 bases lay in between. The CDR3 contains 15 residues. The gene calls are TRBV5-3 and TRBJ1-2; the D is unclear. TRBV5-3 is sorted into the ORF group, with uncertain function. The receptor was isolated from a woman in her forties or fifties in good health and CMV-seropositive. The specimen sequenced was PBMCs. CDR3 bases: TGTGCCAGAAGCTTGGTGGGCCCCTATGGCTATGGCTACACCTTC. Its translation is CARSLVGPYGYGYTF.